This T cell receptor beta chain was recorded in a study of patients and donors after allogeneic stem cell transplantation. This clonotype has a single count. TCRdb fed the RT-PCR reads into MiXCR, producing one record per CDR3 protein. The table shows fewer than 200,000 distinct CDR3 sequences, with about 30% occurring only once. The J segment lost 3 bases and the V segment lost 6 bases, leaving 9 bases of the junction unmatched. This CDR3 has 15 amino acids. The germline gives CDR1 SEHNR, CDR2 FQNEAQ (reference sequence). Input material: blood, either unsorted or a sorted T cell fraction (not recorded which). The receptor was isolated from a human donor who was either an allogeneic HSCT recipient or a stem cell or donor lymphocyte infusion donor (not recorded which). It is not recorded whose cells these are; they may come from a transplant donor. The J gene is TRBJ2-7, the V gene TRBV7-9; 9 bases map to TRBD2. CDR3 nucleotide sequence: TGTGCCAGCAGGGACATAGCGGGAGTGGGCTACGAGCAGTACTTC. This codes for CASRDIAGVGYEQYF.